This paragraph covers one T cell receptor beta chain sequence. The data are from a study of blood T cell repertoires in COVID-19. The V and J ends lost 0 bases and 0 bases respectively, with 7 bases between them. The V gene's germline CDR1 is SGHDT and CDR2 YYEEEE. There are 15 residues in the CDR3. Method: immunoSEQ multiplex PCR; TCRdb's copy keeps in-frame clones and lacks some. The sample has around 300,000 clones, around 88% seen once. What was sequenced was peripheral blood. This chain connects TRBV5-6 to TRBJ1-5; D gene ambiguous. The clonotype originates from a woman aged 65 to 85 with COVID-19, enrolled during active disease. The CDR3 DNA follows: TGTGCCAGCAGCTTGGGAGGTCTTAGCAATCAGCCCCAGCATTTT. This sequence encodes CASSLGGLSNQPQHF.